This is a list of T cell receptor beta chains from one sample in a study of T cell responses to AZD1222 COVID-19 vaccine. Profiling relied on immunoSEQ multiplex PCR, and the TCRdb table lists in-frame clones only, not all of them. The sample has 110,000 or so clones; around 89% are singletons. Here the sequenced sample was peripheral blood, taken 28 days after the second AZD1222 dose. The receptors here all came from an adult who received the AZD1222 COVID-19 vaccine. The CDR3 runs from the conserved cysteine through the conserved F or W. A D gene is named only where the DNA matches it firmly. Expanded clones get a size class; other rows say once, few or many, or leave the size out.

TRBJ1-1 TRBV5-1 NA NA TGCGCCAGCAGCCCAAGACCGAGCATGAACACTGAAGCTTTCTTT CASSPRPSMNTEAFF
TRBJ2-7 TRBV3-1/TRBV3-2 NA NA TGTGCCAGCAGCCAAGAGAGGGGGCGGGACTCCTACGAGCAGTACTTC CASSQERGRDSYEQYF
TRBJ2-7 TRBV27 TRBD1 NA TGTGCCAGCAGTTTTGGGACAGGGTCCTACGAGCAGTACTTC CASSFGTGSYEQYF
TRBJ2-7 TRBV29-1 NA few TGCAGCGCGGTCAGGAATAGATACAGCGAGCAGTACTTC CSAVRNRYSEQYF
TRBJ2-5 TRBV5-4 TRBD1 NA TGTGCCAGCGGGGCCGGGACAGGGTCACAGACCCAGTACTTC CASGAGTGSQTQYF
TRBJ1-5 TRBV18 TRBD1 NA TGTGCCAGCTCACCGCGACAGGGGAGGCAGGATCAGCCCCAGCATTTT CASSPRQGRQDQPQHF
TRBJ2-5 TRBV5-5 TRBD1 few TGTGCCAGCAGCTTGTTTCGTGGGACCCGGACAGGGCAAGAGACCCAGTACTTC CASSLFRGTRTGQETQYF
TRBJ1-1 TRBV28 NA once TGTGCCAGCAGGTTTAGCCAGCTGAACACTGAAGCTTTCTTT CASRFSQLNTEAFF
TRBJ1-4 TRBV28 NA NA TGTGCCAGCAGTATGGACCCAGAACCCGAAAAACTGTTTTTT CASSMDPEPEKLFF
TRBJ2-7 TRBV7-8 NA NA TGTGCCGTTAGCAGCCGTTACTCCTACGAGCAGTACTTC CAVSSRYSYEQYF
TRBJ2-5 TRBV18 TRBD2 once TGTGCCAGCTCACCACCAACTGGGACTAGCGCGTACCAAGAGACCCAGTACTTC CASSPPTGTSAYQETQYF
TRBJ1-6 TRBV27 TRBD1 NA TGTGCCAGCAGTCCACGGACAGGGACCAATTCACCCCTCCACTTT CASSPRTGTNSPLHF
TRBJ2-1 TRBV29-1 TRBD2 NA TGCAGCGTTGAGTCGGGAGGGAACAATGAGCAGTTCTTC CSVESGGNNEQFF
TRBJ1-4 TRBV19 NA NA TGTGCCAGTAGTTTCCCCGGGACAACTAATGAAAAACTGTTTTTT CASSFPGTTNEKLFF
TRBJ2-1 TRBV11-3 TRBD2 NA TGTGCCAGCAGCGCCGAGTTGAGCGGGAGGTATGAGCAGTTCTTC CASSAELSGRYEQFF
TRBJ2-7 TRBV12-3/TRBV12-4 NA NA TGTGCCAGCAGTTTAGCGCCGTACGAGCAGTACTTC CASSLAPYEQYF
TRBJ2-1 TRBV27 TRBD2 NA TGTGCCAGCAAAGGGACTAGCACCCTTTTGTGGTTCTTC CASKGTSTLLWFF
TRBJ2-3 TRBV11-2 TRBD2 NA TGTGCCAGCAGCTTGGGGGGGGCAGATACGCAGTATTTT CASSLGGADTQYF
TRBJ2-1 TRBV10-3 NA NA TGTGCCATCAGTGAGTCAAGCAGCGAGCAGTTCTTC CAISESSSEQFF
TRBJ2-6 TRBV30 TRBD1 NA TGTGCCTTGGACAGGTCCCTCTCTGGGGCCAACGTCCTGACTTTC CALDRSLSGANVLTF
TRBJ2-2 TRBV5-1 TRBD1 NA TGCGCCAGCAGCTCGGACAGGCATCCCACCGGGGAGCTGTTTTTT CASSSDRHPTGELFF
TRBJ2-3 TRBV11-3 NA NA TGTGCCAGCAGCTTAGGTCGACGGCCCACAGATACGCAGTATTTT CASSLGRRPTDTQYF
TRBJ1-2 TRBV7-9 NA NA TGTGCCAGCAGCCCCCCGGTGGGGGGTGGCTATGGCTACACCTTC CASSPPVGGGYGYTF
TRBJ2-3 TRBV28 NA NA TGTGCCAGCAGTTTGTTGGTCTCGGGCTACCCTAGCACAGATACGCAGTATTTT CASSLLVSGYPSTDTQYF
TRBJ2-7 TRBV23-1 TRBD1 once TGCGCCAGCAGTCCCCACCAGGGGGAGCAGAGCTCCTACGAGCAGTACTTC CASSPHQGEQSSYEQYF
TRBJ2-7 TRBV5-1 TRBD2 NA TGCGCCAGCAGCTTGGGAGAGGGACTAGTTAACGAGCAGTACTTC CASSLGEGLVNEQYF
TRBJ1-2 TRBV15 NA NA TGTGCCACCAGCAGAGATGGGAGAGTGCATGATGGCTACACCTTC CATSRDGRVHDGYTF
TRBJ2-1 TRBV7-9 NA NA TGTGCCAGCAGCCCCTCGCGTCGGGGCGCGGGGAATGAGCAGTTCTTC CASSPSRRGAGNEQFF
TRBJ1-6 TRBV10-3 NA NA TGTGCCATCAGCGGACAGTCGCCCCTGATTCGCCGCAATTCACCCCTCCACTTT CAISGQSPLIRRNSPLHF
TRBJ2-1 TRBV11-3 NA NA TGTGCCAGCAGCTTGGATTCGCTAGCTACCTACAATGAGCAGTTCTTC CASSLDSLATYNEQFF
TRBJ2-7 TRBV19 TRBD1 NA TGTGCCAGTAGTTGGGGTGAAGGGGGCGCCTACGAGCAGTACTTC CASSWGEGGAYEQYF
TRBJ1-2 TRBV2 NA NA TGTGCCACCGCGGAGGGCAGGGGAAACTATGGCTACACCTTC CATAEGRGNYGYTF
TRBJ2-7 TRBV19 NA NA TGTGCCAGTAGTATAGCGGGTGGAGGGGGTCGCTCCTACGAGCAGTACTTC CASSIAGGGGRSYEQYF
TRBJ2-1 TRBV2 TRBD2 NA TGTGCCAGCAGCCCGGGCGGGGGGGGATTCTATGAGCAGTTCTTC CASSPGGGGFYEQFF
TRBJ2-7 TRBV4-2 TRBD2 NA TGTGCCAGCAGCCAACAACTAGCGGGGGACTACGAGCAGTACTTC CASSQQLAGDYEQYF
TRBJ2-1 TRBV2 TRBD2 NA TGTGCCAGCTTGCTCCGGACTAGCGGAGCGGGGGAGCAGTTCTTC CASLLRTSGAGEQFF
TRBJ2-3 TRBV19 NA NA TGTGCCAGTAGTACCGGCACCTCTTCTGCTCCAGATACGCAGTATTTT CASSTGTSSAPDTQYF
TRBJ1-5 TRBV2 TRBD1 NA TGTGCCAGTGGGAGACAGGGTCAGCCCCAGCATTTT CASGRQGQPQHF
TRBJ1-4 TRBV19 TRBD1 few TGTGCCAGTAGTATAAGTCCGGACAGGGCCGAAAAACTGTTTTTT CASSISPDRAEKLFF
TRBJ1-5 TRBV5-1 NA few TGCGCCAGCAGCTTGGTAGGGGGAAGCAATCAGCCCCAGCATTTT CASSLVGGSNQPQHF
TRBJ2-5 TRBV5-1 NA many TGCGCCAGCAGCTTGAGAGGGGGAGAGACCCAGTACTTC CASSLRGGETQYF
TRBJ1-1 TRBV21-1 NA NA TGTGCCAGCAGCGGGTGGAGGGTGGAAGCTTTCTTT CASSGWRVEAFF
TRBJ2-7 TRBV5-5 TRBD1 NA TGTGCCAGCAGCTTGGGCGCAGGGGGTGTATACGAGCAGTACTTC CASSLGAGGVYEQYF
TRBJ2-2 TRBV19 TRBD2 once TGTGCCAGTCGTAGCGGGGGGCGGGCCGGGGAGCTGTTTTTT CASRSGGRAGELFF
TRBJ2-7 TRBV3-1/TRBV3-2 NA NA TGTGCCAGCAGCCAAGATCCGGGGGGCGGCTACGAGCAGTACTTC CASSQDPGGGYEQYF
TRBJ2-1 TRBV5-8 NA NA TGTGCCAGCAGCTTGGACAGGGCGTACAATGAGCAGTTCTTC CASSLDRAYNEQFF
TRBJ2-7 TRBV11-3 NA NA TGTGCCAGCAGCTTCGACTTCTCCTACGAGCAGTACTTC CASSFDFSYEQYF
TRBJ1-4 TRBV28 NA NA TGTGCCAGCAGTGGTGGGGGAGAAAAACTGTTTTTT CASSGGGEKLFF
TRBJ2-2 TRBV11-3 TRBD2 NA TGTGCCAGCAGCTTTACCTTACGGACTAGCGGACACACCGGGGAGCTGTTTTTT CASSFTLRTSGHTGELFF
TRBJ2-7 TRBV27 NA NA TGTGCCAACGATGCCAAGGGTAACCGCTCCGACGAGCAGTACTTC CANDAKGNRSDEQYF
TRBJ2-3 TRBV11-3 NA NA TGTGCCAGCAGGATTACGTCCGGTACGCAGTATTTT CASRITSGTQYF
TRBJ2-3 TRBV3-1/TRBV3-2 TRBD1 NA TGTGCCAGCAGCCCGGGACAGGAGAACACAGATACGCAGTATTTT CASSPGQENTDTQYF
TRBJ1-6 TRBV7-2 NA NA TGTGCCAGCAGCCGGGACTCAAGCTCACCCCTCCACTTT CASSRDSSSPLHF
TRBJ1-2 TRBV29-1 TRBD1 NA TGCAGCGTTAAACCAGGGGGCGGCTATGGCTACACCTTC CSVKPGGGYGYTF
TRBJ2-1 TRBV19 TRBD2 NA TGTGCCAGTAGACTAGCGGGAGGGCTGAATGAGCAGTTCTTC CASRLAGGLNEQFF